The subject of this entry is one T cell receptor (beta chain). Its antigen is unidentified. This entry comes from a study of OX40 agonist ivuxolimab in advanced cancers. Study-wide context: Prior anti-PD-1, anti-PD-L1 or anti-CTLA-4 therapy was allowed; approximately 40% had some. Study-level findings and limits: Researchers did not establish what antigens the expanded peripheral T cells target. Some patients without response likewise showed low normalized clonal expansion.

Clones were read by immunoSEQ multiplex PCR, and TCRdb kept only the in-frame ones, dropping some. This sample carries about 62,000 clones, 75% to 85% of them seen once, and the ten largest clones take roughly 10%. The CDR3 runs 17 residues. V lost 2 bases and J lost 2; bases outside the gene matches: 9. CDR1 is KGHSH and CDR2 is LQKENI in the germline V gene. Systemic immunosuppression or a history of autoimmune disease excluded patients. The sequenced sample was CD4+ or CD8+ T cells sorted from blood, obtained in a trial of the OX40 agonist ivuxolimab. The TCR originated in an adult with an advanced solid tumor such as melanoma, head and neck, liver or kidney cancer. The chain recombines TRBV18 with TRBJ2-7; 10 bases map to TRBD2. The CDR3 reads CASSPSRGLALTYEQYF. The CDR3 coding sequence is TGTGCCAGCTCACCATCCAGGGGACTAGCGCTAACCTACGAGCAGTACTTC.